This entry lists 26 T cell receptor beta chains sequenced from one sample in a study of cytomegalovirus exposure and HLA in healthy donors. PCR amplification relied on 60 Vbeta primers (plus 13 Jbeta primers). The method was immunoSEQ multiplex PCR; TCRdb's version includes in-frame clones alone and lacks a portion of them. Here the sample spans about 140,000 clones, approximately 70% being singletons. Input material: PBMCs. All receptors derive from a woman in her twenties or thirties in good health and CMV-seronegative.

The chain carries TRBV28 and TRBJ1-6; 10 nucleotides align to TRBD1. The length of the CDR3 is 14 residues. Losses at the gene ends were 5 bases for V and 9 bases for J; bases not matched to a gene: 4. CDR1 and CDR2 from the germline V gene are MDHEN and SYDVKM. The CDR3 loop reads CASSRQGAGSPLHF. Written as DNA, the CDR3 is TGTGCCAGCAGTCGACAGGGGGCAGGTTCACCCCTCCACTTT.

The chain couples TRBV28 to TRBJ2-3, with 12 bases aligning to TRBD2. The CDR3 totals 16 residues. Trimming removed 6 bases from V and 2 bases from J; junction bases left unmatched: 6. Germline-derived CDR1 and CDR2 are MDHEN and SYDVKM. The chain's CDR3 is CASRSGLAGPTDTQYF. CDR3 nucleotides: TGTGCCAGCAGAAGCGGACTAGCGGGACCCACAGATACGCAGTATTTT.

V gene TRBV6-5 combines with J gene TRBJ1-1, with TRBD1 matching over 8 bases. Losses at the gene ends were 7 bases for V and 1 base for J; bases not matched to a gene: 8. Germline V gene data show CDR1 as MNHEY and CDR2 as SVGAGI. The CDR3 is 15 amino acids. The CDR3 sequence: CASTPQGAPNTEAFF. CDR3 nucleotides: TGTGCCAGCACCCCTCAGGGGGCGCCGAACACTGAAGCTTTCTTT.

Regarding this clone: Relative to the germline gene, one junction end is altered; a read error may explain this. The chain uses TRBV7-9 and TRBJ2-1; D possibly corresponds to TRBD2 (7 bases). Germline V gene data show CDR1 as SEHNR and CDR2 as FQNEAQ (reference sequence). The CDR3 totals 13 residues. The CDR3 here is CASSKGGGGPQLF. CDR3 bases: TGTGCCAGCAGCAAGGGAGGGGGAGGGCCCCAACTCTTC.

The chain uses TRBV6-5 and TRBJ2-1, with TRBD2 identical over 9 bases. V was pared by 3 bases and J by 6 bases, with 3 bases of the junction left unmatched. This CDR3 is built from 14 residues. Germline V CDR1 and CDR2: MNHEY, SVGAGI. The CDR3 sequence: CASSYWREGNEQFF. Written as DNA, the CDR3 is TGTGCCAGCAGTTATTGGCGGGAGGGCAATGAGCAGTTCTTC.

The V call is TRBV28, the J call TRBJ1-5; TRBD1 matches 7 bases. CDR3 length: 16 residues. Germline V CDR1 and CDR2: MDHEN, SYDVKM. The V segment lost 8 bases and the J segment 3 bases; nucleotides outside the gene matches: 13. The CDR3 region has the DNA TGTGCCAGCGCTCAGCTCACAGGGGTGGCCAATCAGCCCCAGCATTTT. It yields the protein CASAQLTGVANQPQHF.

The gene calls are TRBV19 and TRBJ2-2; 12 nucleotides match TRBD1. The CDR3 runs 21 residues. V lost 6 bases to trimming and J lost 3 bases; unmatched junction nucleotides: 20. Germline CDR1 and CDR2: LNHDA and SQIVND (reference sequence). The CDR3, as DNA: TGTGCCAGTAGCGACCCGGGACAGGGGGCTTTGTGGGGGATGTACACCGGGGAGCTGTTTTTT. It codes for CASSDPGQGALWGMYTGELFF.

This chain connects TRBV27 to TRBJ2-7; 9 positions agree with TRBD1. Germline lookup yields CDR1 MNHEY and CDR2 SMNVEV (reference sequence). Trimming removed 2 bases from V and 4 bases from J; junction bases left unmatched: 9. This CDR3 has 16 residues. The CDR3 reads CASSLAGTGSGYEQYF. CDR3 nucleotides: TGTGCCAGCAGTTTAGCCGGGACAGGGTCGGGGTACGAGCAGTACTTC.

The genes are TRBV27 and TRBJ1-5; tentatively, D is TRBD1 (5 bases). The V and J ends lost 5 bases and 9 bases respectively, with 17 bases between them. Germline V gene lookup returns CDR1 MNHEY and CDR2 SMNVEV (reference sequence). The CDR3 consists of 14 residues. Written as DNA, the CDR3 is TGTGCCAGCAGTCCAATACAGGCCCCGGGGCCCCAGCATTTT. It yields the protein CASSPIQAPGPQHF.

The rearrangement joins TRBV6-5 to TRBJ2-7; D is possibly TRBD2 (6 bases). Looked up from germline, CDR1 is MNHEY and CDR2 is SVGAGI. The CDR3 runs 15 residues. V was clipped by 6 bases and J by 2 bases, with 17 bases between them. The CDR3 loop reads CASSPGTGEPYEQYV. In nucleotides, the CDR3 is TGTGCCAGCAGCCCCGGGACGGGAGAACCCTACGAGCAGTACGTC.

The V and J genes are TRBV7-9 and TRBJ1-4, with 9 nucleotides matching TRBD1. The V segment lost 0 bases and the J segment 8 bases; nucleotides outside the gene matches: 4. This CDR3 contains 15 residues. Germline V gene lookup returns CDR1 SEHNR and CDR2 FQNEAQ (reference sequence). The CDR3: CASSLATGGSEKLFF. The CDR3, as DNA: TGTGCCAGCAGCTTAGCGACAGGGGGGAGCGAAAAACTGTTTTTT.

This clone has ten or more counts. The CDR3 sequence is CASSDGNRVNEQFF. For the CDR3, the DNA is TGTGCCAGCAGTGACGGGAACAGGGTGAATGAGCAGTTCTTC. This chain uses TRBV6-4 with TRBJ2-1, with a weak D call TRBD1 (6 bases). The CDR3 consists of 14 residues. V was pared by 2 bases and J by 7 bases, with 12 bases between. Germline V lookup: CDR1 MRHNA, CDR2 SNTAGT.

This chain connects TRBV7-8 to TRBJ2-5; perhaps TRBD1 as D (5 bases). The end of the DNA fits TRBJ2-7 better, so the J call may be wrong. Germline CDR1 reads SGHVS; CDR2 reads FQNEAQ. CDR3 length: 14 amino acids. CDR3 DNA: TGTGCCAGCAGCTTACAGGGTCTGGGCTACGAGCAGTACTTC. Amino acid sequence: CASSLQGLGYEQYF.

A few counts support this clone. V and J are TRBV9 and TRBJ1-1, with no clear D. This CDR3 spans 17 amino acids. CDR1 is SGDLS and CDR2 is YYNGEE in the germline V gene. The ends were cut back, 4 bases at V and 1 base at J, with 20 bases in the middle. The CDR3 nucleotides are TGTGCCAGCAGCCCCCCTCTCCGGGGTGATGGGAACACTGAAGCTTTCTTT. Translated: CASSPPLRGDGNTEAFF.

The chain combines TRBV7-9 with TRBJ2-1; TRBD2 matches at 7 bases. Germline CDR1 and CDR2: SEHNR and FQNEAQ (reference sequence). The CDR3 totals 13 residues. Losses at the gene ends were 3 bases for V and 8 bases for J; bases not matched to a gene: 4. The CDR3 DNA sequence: TGTGCCAGCAGCTTTGGTCTAGCGGATGAGCAGTTCTTC. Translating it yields CASSFGLADEQFF.

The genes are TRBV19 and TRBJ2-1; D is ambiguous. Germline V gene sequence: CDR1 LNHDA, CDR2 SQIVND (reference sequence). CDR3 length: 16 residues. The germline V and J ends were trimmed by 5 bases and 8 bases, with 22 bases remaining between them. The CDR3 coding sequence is TGTGCCAGTAGTTCAACTCCCGCTTGGGCCGACCATGAGCAGTTCTTC. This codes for CASSSTPAWADHEQFF.

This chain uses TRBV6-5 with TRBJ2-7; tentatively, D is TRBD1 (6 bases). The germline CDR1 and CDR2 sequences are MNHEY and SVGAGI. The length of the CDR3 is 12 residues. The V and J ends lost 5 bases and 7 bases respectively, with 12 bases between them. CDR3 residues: CASSVRRGEQYF. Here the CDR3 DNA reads TGTGCCAGCAGTGTTCGAAGGGGGGAGCAGTACTTC.

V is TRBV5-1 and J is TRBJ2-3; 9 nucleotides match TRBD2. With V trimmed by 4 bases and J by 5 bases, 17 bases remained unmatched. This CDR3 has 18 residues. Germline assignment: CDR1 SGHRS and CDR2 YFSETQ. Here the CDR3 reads CASSTGLATESARDTQYF. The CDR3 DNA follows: TGCGCCAGCAGCACAGGACTAGCGACCGAGTCTGCACGAGATACGCAGTATTTT. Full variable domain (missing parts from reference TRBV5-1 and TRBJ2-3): KAGVTQTPRYLIKTRGQQVTLSCSPISGHRSVSWYQQTPGQGLQFLFEYFSETQRNKGNFPGRFSGRQFSNSRSEMNVSTLELGDSALYLCASSTGLATESARDTQYFGPGTRLTVL.

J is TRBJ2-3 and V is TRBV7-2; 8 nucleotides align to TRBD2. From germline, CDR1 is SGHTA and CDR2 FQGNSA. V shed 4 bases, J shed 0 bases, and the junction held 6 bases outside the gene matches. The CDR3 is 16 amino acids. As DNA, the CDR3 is TGTGCCAGCAGCTCAGGAAAGCGGGGGAGCACAGATACGCAGTATTTT. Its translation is CASSSGKRGSTDTQYF.

The CDR3 DNA sequence: TGTGCCAGCAGCCTCCCGGTCCTCCTGAACACTGAAGCTTTCTTT. This translates into CASSLPVLLNTEAFF. This rearrangement joins TRBV2 to TRBJ1-1, with no clear D. V was pared by 6 bases and J by 0 bases, with 14 bases between. There are 15 residues in the CDR3. Germline V gives CDR1 SNHLY, CDR2 FYNNEI.

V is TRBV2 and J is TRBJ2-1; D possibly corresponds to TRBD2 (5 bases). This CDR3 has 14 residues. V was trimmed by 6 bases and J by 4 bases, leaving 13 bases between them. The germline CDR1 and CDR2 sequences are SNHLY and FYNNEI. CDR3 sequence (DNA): TGTGCCAGCAGCCCGGGATTTGTATACAATGAGCAGTTCTTC. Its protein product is CASSPGFVYNEQFF.

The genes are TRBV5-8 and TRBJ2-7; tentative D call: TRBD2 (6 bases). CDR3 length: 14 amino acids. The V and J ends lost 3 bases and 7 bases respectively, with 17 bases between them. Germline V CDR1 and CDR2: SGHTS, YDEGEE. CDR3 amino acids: CASSSTGTWREQYF. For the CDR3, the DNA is TGTGCCAGCAGCTCGACCGGGACTTGGCGGGAGCAGTACTTC.

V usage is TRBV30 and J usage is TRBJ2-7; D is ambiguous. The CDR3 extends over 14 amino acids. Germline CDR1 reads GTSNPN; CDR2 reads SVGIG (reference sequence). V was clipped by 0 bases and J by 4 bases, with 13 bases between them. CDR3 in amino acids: CAWSVALPGYEQYF. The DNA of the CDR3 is TGTGCCTGGAGTGTAGCCCTTCCAGGTTACGAGCAGTACTTC.

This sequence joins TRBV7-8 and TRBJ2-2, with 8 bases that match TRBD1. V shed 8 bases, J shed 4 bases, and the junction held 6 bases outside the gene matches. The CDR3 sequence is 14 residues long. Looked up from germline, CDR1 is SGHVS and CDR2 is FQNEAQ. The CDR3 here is CASPRTGITGELFF. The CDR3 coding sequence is TGTGCCAGCCCCAGGACAGGGATCACCGGGGAGCTGTTTTTT.

DNA for the CDR3: TGTGCCAGCAGACCAGGTGGGGACAGGGGGCATAAAAAACTGTTTTTT. Translation gives CASRPGGDRGHKKLFF. The chain links TRBV25-1 to TRBJ1-4; 12 bases align to TRBD1. Germline CDR1 reads MGHDK; CDR2 reads SYGVNS. This CDR3 spans 16 amino acids. The trim removed 6 bases at V and 9 bases at J, leaving 11 bases unmatched.

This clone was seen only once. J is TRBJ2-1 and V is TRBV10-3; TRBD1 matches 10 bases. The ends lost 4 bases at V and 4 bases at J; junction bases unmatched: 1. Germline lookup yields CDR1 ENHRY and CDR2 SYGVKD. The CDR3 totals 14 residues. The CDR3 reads CAISGTGGYNEQFF. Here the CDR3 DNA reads TGTGCCATCAGTGGGACAGGGGGTTACAATGAGCAGTTCTTC.